A selection of T cell receptor beta chains follows, all from one sample in a study of identical twins. TCRdb re-derived calls from the 5' RACE reads in MiXCR, one entry per CDR3 protein. The sample lists hundreds of thousands of distinct CDR3 sequences; about 20% were seen once. Another study also made use of these data, one on T cells expressing NK-cell markers.

The sequencing input was PBMCs. Receptor source: a young woman in good health. The CDR3 runs from the conserved cysteine through the conserved F or W. Fields, in order: clone size, J gene, D gene, V gene, CDR3 DNA, CDR3 protein. A D gene is named only where the DNA matches it firmly. The size of a clone is reported for some rows only, either as once, few or many, or as a class for expanded clones.

size: -; J: TRBJ2-3; D: TRBD2; V: TRBV6-1; DNA: TGTGCCAGCAGCCGGCTTAGCGGGGGGGCAGATACGCAGTATTTT; CDR3: CASSRLSGGADTQYF
size: -; J: TRBJ2-3; D: TRBD1; V: TRBV20-1; DNA: TGCAGTGCTAGATACTACCAGGGGGCAGATACGCAGTATTTT; CDR3: CSARYYQGADTQYF
size: -; J: TRBJ2-7; D: TRBD2; V: TRBV6-2/TRBV6-3; DNA: TGTGCCAGCAGTTCCCCACAAACTAGCGGGTTGGACGAGCAGTACTTC; CDR3: CASSSPQTSGLDEQYF
size: few; J: TRBJ2-7; D: -; V: TRBV3-1; DNA: TGTGCCAGCAGCCAAGCGGCAGGTTCCGCTGGGCAGTACTTC; CDR3: CASSQAAGSAGQYF
size: -; J: TRBJ2-5; D: TRBD2; V: TRBV7-2; DNA: TGTGCCAGCAGCCCCCCAAAGTCGGGAGGGGGAGAGACCCAGTACTTC; CDR3: CASSPPKSGGGETQYF
size: -; J: TRBJ2-1; D: TRBD2; V: TRBV4-2; DNA: TGTGCCAGCAGCCGCTCGTCACTTAGCGGGAATTACAATGAGCAGTTCTTC; CDR3: CASSRSSLSGNYNEQFF
size: few; J: TRBJ2-1; D: -; V: TRBV29-1; DNA: TGCAGCGTTGAAGGCAGGTACTCCTACAATGAGCAGTTCTTC; CDR3: CSVEGRYSYNEQFF
size: few; J: TRBJ1-5; D: -; V: TRBV20-1; DNA: TGCAGTGCGCAGTACGGCCCGAACCCCAATCAGCCCCAGCATTTT; CDR3: CSAQYGPNPNQPQHF
size: few; J: TRBJ1-1; D: -; V: TRBV10-3; DNA: TGTGCCATCGGGGGACCGGCGAACACTGAAGCTTTCTTT; CDR3: CAIGGPANTEAFF
size: many; J: TRBJ2-1; D: -; V: TRBV12-3/TRBV12-4; DNA: TGTGCCAGCAGTTTCAATCCAGGCGGGAAGGTTGTCAATGAGCAGTTCTTC; CDR3: CASSFNPGGKVVNEQFF
size: -; J: TRBJ2-3; D: TRBD2; V: TRBV20-1; DNA: TGCAGTGCTCATCGGACTAGCCACCAAGATACGCAGTATTTT; CDR3: CSAHRTSHQDTQYF
size: few; J: TRBJ2-2; D: -; V: TRBV20-1; DNA: TGCAGTGCTAGAGTGAACACCGGGGAGCTGTTTTTT; CDR3: CSARVNTGELFF
size: few; J: TRBJ2-7; D: -; V: TRBV6-1; DNA: TGTGCCAGCACCAACCTGGGGCTAGCGTTTGGTACCTACGAGCAGTACTTC; CDR3: CASTNLGLAFGTYEQYF
size: many; J: TRBJ2-1; D: -; V: TRBV20-1; DNA: TGCAGTGCTAGTGGGGCGCTGGAGCAGTTCTTC; CDR3: CSASGALEQFF
size: -; J: TRBJ2-3; D: TRBD1; V: TRBV9; DNA: TGTGCCAGCAGCCCCCGACAGGGATTGGCCACAGATACGCAGTATTTT; CDR3: CASSPRQGLATDTQYF
size: -; J: TRBJ2-3; D: -; V: TRBV2; DNA: TGTGCCGACGGCCCCGCGAGACGCCTAGATACGCAGTATTTT; CDR3: CADGPARRLDTQYF
size: -; J: TRBJ1-5; D: TRBD1; V: TRBV20-1; DNA: TGCAGTGCTAGAGCAGACAGGGCATGGCAGCCCCAGCATTTT; CDR3: CSARADRAWQPQHF
size: -; J: TRBJ2-7; D: -; V: TRBV27; DNA: TGTGCCACCCATCGGGACGGTTCCTACGAGCAGTACTTC; CDR3: CATHRDGSYEQYF
size: few; J: TRBJ1-1; D: -; V: TRBV4-2; DNA: TGTGCCAGCAGCCAATACGGGAACACTGAAGCTTTCTTT; CDR3: CASSQYGNTEAFF
size: many; J: TRBJ2-7; D: TRBD2; V: TRBV6-2/TRBV6-3; DNA: TGTGCCAGCAGTACACCAAGGACTAGCGGGAGGAACTCCTACGAGCAGTACTTC; CDR3: CASSTPRTSGRNSYEQYF
size: -; J: TRBJ2-7; D: -; V: TRBV6-5; DNA: TGTGCCAGCAGTTACCAAGGGGACCCCTCCTACGAGCAGTACTTC; CDR3: CASSYQGDPSYEQYF
size: -; J: TRBJ2-7; D: TRBD2; V: TRBV10-2; DNA: TGCGCCAGCAGGGGAGGGTCCTTTTACGAGCAGTACTTC; CDR3: CASRGGSFYEQYF
size: many; J: TRBJ2-7; D: -; V: TRBV7-8; DNA: TGTGCCAGCAGCTTCGGTCTCACTAGCTACGAGCAGTACTTC; CDR3: CASSFGLTSYEQYF
size: -; J: TRBJ1-6; D: -; V: TRBV6-1; DNA: TGTGCCAGCACCCTCAGTGGGGTTGATTCACCCCTCCACTTT; CDR3: CASTLSGVDSPLHF
size: many; J: TRBJ1-4; D: -; V: TRBV9; DNA: TGTGCCAGCAGAGGACAGATGAGTGAAAAACTGTTTTTT; CDR3: CASRGQMSEKLFF
size: -; J: TRBJ2-6; D: -; V: TRBV3-1; DNA: TGTGCCAGCAGCCAATACACAGGGATCTCTGGGGCCAACGTCCTGACTTTC; CDR3: CASSQYTGISGANVLTF
size: few; J: TRBJ1-3; D: -; V: TRBV12-3/TRBV12-4; DNA: TGTGCCAGCAGTTTGCGGGGGCGAGGAAACACCATATATTTT; CDR3: CASSLRGRGNTIYF
size: -; J: TRBJ2-1; D: TRBD2; V: TRBV10-2; DNA: TGCGCCAGCAGGTTACTAGCGGGAGAGATGCATGAGCAGTTCTTC; CDR3: CASRLLAGEMHEQFF
size: few; J: TRBJ2-7; D: TRBD2; V: TRBV12-3/TRBV12-4; DNA: TGTGCCAGCAGCCCTGGACCGCGGGGGTTTTACGAGCAGTACTTC; CDR3: CASSPGPRGFYEQYF
size: -; J: TRBJ2-3; D: -; V: TRBV20-1; DNA: TGCAGTGCTCTCGAAGATACGCAGTATTTT; CDR3: CSALEDTQYF
size: -; J: TRBJ2-1; D: TRBD2; V: TRBV5-1; DNA: TGCGCCAGCAGCTGGGTAGCGGGGGGCGACAATGAGCAGTTCTTC; CDR3: CASSWVAGGDNEQFF
size: -; J: TRBJ1-1; D: TRBD1; V: TRBV7-9; DNA: TGTGCCAGCAGCCTCCGACAGGGGGGCGTCGCTGAAGCTTTCTTT; CDR3: CASSLRQGGVAEAFF
size: few; J: TRBJ2-1; D: TRBD2; V: TRBV10-2; DNA: TGCGCCAGCAGGGGACTAGCGGGGGGTGAGACCTACAATGAGCAGTTCTTC; CDR3: CASRGLAGGETYNEQFF
size: -; J: TRBJ2-1; D: TRBD2; V: TRBV11-1; DNA: TGTGCCAGCAGCCCCGCCGGGACTAGCGGGAGCTCCTACAATGAGCAGTTCTTC; CDR3: CASSPAGTSGSSYNEQFF
size: -; J: TRBJ2-2; D: -; V: TRBV9; DNA: TGTGCCAGCAGTCGAAGGGGCCAGAACACCGGGGAGCTGTTTTTT; CDR3: CASSRRGQNTGELFF
size: few; J: TRBJ2-7; D: TRBD2; V: TRBV10-3; DNA: TGTGCCATCAGTGACCACATCGGGGCGGGAGATCGGTACGAGCAGTACTTC; CDR3: CAISDHIGAGDRYEQYF
size: few; J: TRBJ2-2; D: -; V: TRBV6-5; DNA: TGTGCCAGCAGTCACCATGACAACACCGGGGAGCTGTTTTTT; CDR3: CASSHHDNTGELFF
size: few; J: TRBJ2-1; D: -; V: TRBV4-3; DNA: TGCGCCAGCAGCCGGCAATCTGCGGGGAGCTCCTACAATGAGCAGTTCTTC; CDR3: CASSRQSAGSSYNEQFF
size: -; J: TRBJ2-6; D: -; V: TRBV9; DNA: TGTGCCAGCAGCGTCACTACTGGGGCCAACGTCCTGACTTTC; CDR3: CASSVTTGANVLTF
size: many; J: TRBJ2-7; D: -; V: TRBV27; DNA: TGTGCCAGCAGTTTTCAAGGTGGCTACGAGCAGTACTTC; CDR3: CASSFQGGYEQYF
size: -; J: TRBJ1-6; D: -; V: TRBV7-9; DNA: TGTGCCAGCAGCTCTGATCGTAATTCACCCCTCCACTTT; CDR3: CASSSDRNSPLHF
size: -; J: TRBJ1-6; D: -; V: TRBV5-4; DNA: TGTGCCAGCAGCCCCGGGCAAGGGGCGACAAATTCACCCCTCCACTTT; CDR3: CASSPGQGATNSPLHF
size: few; J: TRBJ2-2; D: -; V: TRBV6-1; DNA: TGTGCCAGCAACGAGAGGGACACCGGGGAGCTGTTTTTT; CDR3: CASNERDTGELFF
size: few; J: TRBJ1-5; D: -; V: TRBV20-1; DNA: TGCAGTGCTAGAGATCGGAGGGGCAATCAGCCCCAGCATTTT; CDR3: CSARDRRGNQPQHF
size: -; J: TRBJ2-3; D: TRBD1; V: TRBV9; DNA: TGTGCCAGCAGCGTAGGACAGGGGGCCACAGATACGCAGTATTTT; CDR3: CASSVGQGATDTQYF
size: -; J: TRBJ1-1; D: -; V: TRBV6-1; DNA: TGTGCCAGCAGGCCCCCGGGGGCCACTGAAGCTTTCTTT; CDR3: CASRPPGATEAFF